The 23 T cell receptor beta chains below all came from one sample that was sequenced in a study of T cells in Graves' hyperthyroidism and ophthalmopathy. The CDR3 regions of TCR beta were amplified from RNA transcripts. The TCR CDR3 was amplified in a first-round RT-PCR using the HTBI primer set. TCRdb redid the calling of the multiplex PCR reads with MiXCR, one entry per CDR3 protein. Of about 640,000 distinct CDR3 sequences listed, 20% are singletons. Sequenced sample: blood. The receptor source for this set is a man aged 25-45 years with Graves' ophthalmopathy.

V usage is TRBV4-1 and J usage is TRBJ2-7, with 8 bases aligning to TRBD1. V lost 5 bases and J lost 5; bases outside the gene matches: 5. This CDR3 contains 13 residues. Germline V lookup: CDR1 MGHRA, CDR2 YSYEKL. This CDR3 is CASSIAGGNEQYF. CDR3 DNA sequence: TGCGCCAGCAGCATTGCAGGGGGCAACGAGCAGTACTTC.

The chain recombines TRBV4-1 with TRBJ2-7; tentatively, D is TRBD1 (6 bases). The CDR3 has 15 residues. Trimming removed 1 base from V and 2 bases from J, with 12 bases in between. Germline CDR1 is MGHRA and CDR2 is YSYEKL. The CDR3 loop is CASSQGTGSPYEQYF. Here the CDR3 DNA reads TGCGCCAGCAGCCAAGGTACAGGGTCACCCTACGAGCAGTACTTC.

This clonotype has a handful of counts. The V gene is TRBV28, the J gene TRBJ2-5; 8 bases line up with TRBD1. The CDR3 length is 15 residues. CDR1 is MDHEN and CDR2 is SYDVKM in the germline V gene. With V trimmed by 5 bases and J by 5 bases, 10 bases remained unmatched. The CDR3 bases are TGTGCCAGCAGTCCCCCGCCCAGGGGGCGCGAGACCCAGTACTTC. Translated: CASSPPPRGRETQYF.

This clonotype appeared many times. The chain recombines TRBV13 with TRBJ1-1, with a tentative D call TRBD1 (6 bases). With 6 bases removed from V and 1 base from J, the gap between germline ends came to 21 bases. Germline assignment: CDR1 PRHDT and CDR2 FYEKMQ (reference sequence). The CDR3 is made up of 17 amino acids. The CDR3 sequence: CASRRFLDSRGNTEAFF. Here the CDR3 DNA reads TGTGCCAGCAGACGATTTCTGGACAGCCGGGGGAACACTGAAGCTTTCTTT.

This clonotype was seen only a few times. The J gene is TRBJ1-6, the V gene TRBV6-1, with D uncertain. The germline gives CDR1 MNHNS, CDR2 SASEGT. The ends were cut back, 3 bases at V and 10 bases at J, with 10 bases in the middle. The CDR3 runs 13 residues. The CDR3 reads CASSDPQGSPLHF. The DNA for the CDR3 is TGTGCCAGCAGTGATCCCCAAGGATCACCCCTCCACTTT.

Only a few counts were recorded for this clonotype. The gene calls are TRBV11-2 and TRBJ2-1; D gene unclear. The length of the CDR3 is 15 residues. CDR1 and CDR2 (germline): SGHAT, FQNNGV. V gave up 1 base and J gave up 4 bases, with 11 bases separating them. The CDR3, as DNA: TGTGCCAGCAGCTTAGGAAGATGGGGTTACAATGAGCAGTTCTTC. Translated: CASSLGRWGYNEQFF.

In DNA form, the CDR3 reads TGTGCCAGCAGCTTAGGCCGGGACTTTGCATGGTACTTC. It is translated as CASSLGRDFAWYF. The chain has TRBV7-2 and TRBJ2-5; tentatively, D is TRBD2 (6 bases). Germline values: CDR1 SGHTA, CDR2 FQGNSA. CDR3 length: 13 residues. V was shortened by 1 base and J by 13 bases, with 16 bases between the two germline ends.

This clonotype was seen just once. The chain carries TRBV10-1 and TRBJ2-2; weak D call: TRBD2 (6 bases). The CDR3 contains 15 residues. V lost 8 bases and J lost 6, with 19 bases in between. Germline loops: CDR1 WNHNN, CDR2 SYGVQD (reference sequence). The CDR3 DNA is TGCGCCAGCTCCCCGGGACGGGGGTTTGCCGGGGAGCTGTTTTTT. Translated, it gives CASSPGRGFAGELFF.

This clonotype was counted between two and nine times. The gene calls are TRBV28 and TRBJ1-5; D gene uncertain. CDR3 size: 15 residues. V was clipped by 6 bases and J by 0 bases, with 12 bases between them. Germline V CDR1 and CDR2: MDHEN, SYDVKM. The CDR3 protein is CASRSDINSNQPQHF. Here the CDR3 DNA reads TGTGCCAGCAGATCCGACATAAATAGCAATCAGCCCCAGCATTTT.

The chain uses TRBV15 and TRBJ2-5; possibly TRBD1 or TRBD2 for D (6 bases each). Germline V lookup: CDR1 LNHNV, CDR2 YYDKDF (reference sequence). The CDR3 is made up of 17 amino acids. Trimming cost V 3 bases and J 1 base, with 18 bases left between them. CDR3 sequence: CATSSPIGGKGQETQYF. In DNA form, the CDR3 reads TGTGCCACCAGCAGCCCCATAGGGGGGAAAGGCCAAGAGACCCAGTACTTC.

V and J are TRBV7-2 and TRBJ2-7, with TRBD1 matching 7 bases. This CDR3 is built from 21 residues. The germline V gene has CDR1 SGHTA and CDR2 FQGNSA. After removal of 1 base from V and 1 base from J, the junction contained 22 bases not matched to a gene. The CDR3 DNA is TGTGCCAGCAGCTTAGATTTAGTAGGGGGCGAAGATGTCCTTCTATCCTACGAGCAGTACTTC. This translates into CASSLDLVGGEDVLLSYEQYF.

The CDR3, as DNA: TGCAGCGTCCTACAGCTTACTGGGGCCAACGTCCTGACTTTC. Its protein product is CSVLQLTGANVLTF. The chain has TRBV29-1 and TRBJ2-6; no reliable D call. Germline CDR1 is SQVTM and CDR2 is ANQGSEA. The CDR3 sequence is 14 residues long. The V and J ends lost 6 bases and 2 bases respectively, with 11 bases between them. Full variable domain (remainder filled in from reference TRBV29-1 and TRBJ2-6): SAVISQKPSRDICQRGTSLTIQCQVDSQVTMMFWYRQQPGQSLTLIATANQGSEATYESGFVIDKFPISRPNLTFSTLTVSNMSPEDSSIYLCSVLQLTGANVLTFGAGSRLTVL.

This chain uses TRBV24-1 with TRBJ2-5; TRBD2 aligns across 8 bases. Germline V gives CDR1 KGHDR, CDR2 SFDVKD. V gave up 2 bases and J gave up 5 bases; unmatched junction bases: 3. CDR3 size: 14 residues. The CDR3: CATSDSTGGETQYF. The CDR3 DNA reads as TGTGCCACCAGTGATTCTACGGGGGGGGAGACCCAGTACTTC.

This clonotype was seen at least ten times. The chain links TRBV11-2 to TRBJ2-2; D may be TRBD1 (5 bases). From germline, CDR1 is SGHAT and CDR2 FQNNGV. Trimming cost V 1 base and J 1 base, with 10 bases left between them. The CDR3 spans 16 residues. CDR3 sequence (DNA): TGTGCCAGCAGCTTAGGACCCCAGGGGAACACCGGGGAGCTGTTTTTT. This sequence encodes CASSLGPQGNTGELFF. The whole variable domain, filled in from reference TRBV11-2 and TRBJ2-2, reads EAGVAQSPRYKIIEKRQSVAFWCNPISGHATLYWYQQILGQGPKLLIQFQNNGVVDDSQLPKDRFSAERLKGVDSTLKIQPAKLEDSAVYLCASSLGPQGNTGELFFGEGSRLTVL.

This clonotype showed up many times. This chain uses TRBV11-2 with TRBJ1-1, with D unclear. The V end lost 5 bases, the J end lost 2 bases, and 12 bases lay between the germline ends. This CDR3 has 14 residues. Germline assignment: CDR1 SGHAT and CDR2 FQNNGV. The DNA for the CDR3 is TGTGCCAGCAGCCCGCGGCTGGGAAACACTGAAGCTTTCTTT. Residues: CASSPRLGNTEAFF.

This chain uses TRBV5-4 with TRBJ2-1; D uncertain. CDR1 SGHNT and CDR2 YYREEE come from the germline V gene (reference sequence). The CDR3 extends over 16 amino acids. V shed 2 bases and J shed 0 bases, with 12 bases lying between them. CDR3: CASSFDISFSYNEQFF. The CDR3 DNA reads TGTGCCAGCAGCTTCGACATTTCGTTCTCCTACAATGAGCAGTTCTTC.

This clonotype was picked up many times. The rearrangement joins TRBV7-3 to TRBJ2-5; possibly TRBD2 for D (5 bases). V lost 2 bases to trimming and J lost 5 bases, with 12 bases between them. The CDR3 runs 14 residues. Germline lookup yields CDR1 SGHTA and CDR2 FQGTGA. CDR3 nucleotides: TGTGCCAGCAGCTTATTGGAGGCTGGCGAGACCCAGTACTTC. Its translation: CASSLLEAGETQYF. The entire variable domain, with the rest obtained from reference TRBV7-3 and TRBJ2-5, is as follows: GAGVSQTPSNKVTEKGKYVELRCDPISGHTALYWYRQSLGQGPEFLIYFQGTGAADDSGLPNDRFFAVRPEGSVSTLKIQRTERGDSAVYLCASSLLEAGETQYFGPGTRLLVL.

This clonotype showed up many times. V and J are TRBV6-2 or TRBV6-3 and TRBJ1-1; possibly TRBD1 for D (6 bases). V lost 6 bases to trimming and J lost 1 base, with 9 bases between them. This CDR3 has 13 residues. Germline-derived CDR1 and CDR2 are MNHEY and SVGEGT. The CDR3 region is CASRTTGNTEAFF. CDR3 bases: TGTGCCAGCAGAACGACAGGGAACACTGAAGCTTTCTTT.

The chain carries TRBV7-8 and TRBJ2-5, with D perhaps TRBD2 (6 bases). The CDR3 contains 15 residues. V dropped 2 bases and J dropped 2 bases, with 12 bases sitting between them. CDR1 is SGHVS, CDR2 FQNEAQ, per germline. The CDR3 DNA reads as TGTGCCAGCAGCTTAAGGCCCAGCGGGCAAGAGACCCAGTACTTC. Its protein product is CASSLRPSGQETQYF.

This chain uses TRBV5-1 with TRBJ2-5; 7 bases match TRBD1. Germline CDR1 reads SGHRS; CDR2 reads YFSETQ. The CDR3 length is 15 residues. J gave up 0 bases and V 6 bases, and 8 bases lay outside the gene matches. The CDR3 protein is CASTQRGQYQETQYF. CDR3 nucleotide sequence: TGCGCCAGCACCCAAAGGGGACAGTACCAAGAGACCCAGTACTTC.

V usage is TRBV6-2 or TRBV6-3 and J usage is TRBJ2-3, with 11 bases lining up with TRBD2. Germline CDR1 and CDR2: MNHEY and SVGEGT. CDR3 size: 18 residues. V lost 4 bases, J lost 1 base, and 10 bases stayed unmatched. CDR3 nucleotides: TGTGCCAGCAGTTTAACCCTAGGACTAGCGGGCGGCACAGATACGCAGTATTTT. It yields the protein CASSLTLGLAGGTDTQYF.

This clonotype was picked up many times. The chain is built from TRBV7-2 and TRBJ2-1; unclear D gene. Germline V lookup: CDR1 SGHTA, CDR2 FQGNSA. This CDR3 has 16 amino acids. V lost 1 base and J lost 0, with 10 bases in between. The CDR3 loop is CASSLVGDPSYNEQFF. The CDR3 nucleotides read TGTGCCAGCAGCTTAGTAGGTGACCCCTCCTACAATGAGCAGTTCTTC. The full variable domain, in which reference TRBV7-2 and TRBJ2-1 provide the parts outside the CDR3, is GAGVSQSPSNKVTEKGKDVELRCDPISGHTALYWYRQSLGQGLEFLIYFQGNSAPDKSGLPSDRFSAERTGGSVSTLTIQRTQQEDSAVYLCASSLVGDPSYNEQFFGPGTRLTVL.

CDR3 bases: TGTGCCAGTAGTGTTTGGACGGGGAATGAGCAGTTCTTC. Its protein product is CASSVWTGNEQFF. The rearrangement uses TRBV19 and TRBJ2-1, with D perhaps TRBD2 (5 bases). Between the trimmed V and J ends, which lost 5 bases and 7 bases, there was a span of 12 bases. The CDR3 is 13 residues long. Germline CDR1 reads LNHDA; CDR2 reads SQIVND (reference sequence).